This T cell receptor beta chain was captured in a study of metastatic and nonmetastatic thyroid tumors. Per the authors' pipeline: To classify distant metastasis in papillary thyroid cancer, a model was built from CDR3 differences across clinicopathological groups. TCRdb reanalyzed the PCR reads with MiXCR. TCRdb's processing, not the study's, gives the V and J calls here. The sample has 5,000 to 7,500 clones; roughly 15% are singletons. Thyroid surgery took place with no prior treatment in any patient. The CDR3 runs 17 residues. The germline V gene has CDR1 MNHNS and CDR2 SASEGT. Between the trimmed V and J ends, which lost 7 bases and 0 bases, there was a span of 16 bases.

The source of this sequence is a male donor with papillary thyroid cancer or a benign thyroid nodule (not recorded which). Some clones in this sample may be carry-over from other donors' samples. Sequencing input: tumor tissue. The J gene is TRBJ1-6, the V gene TRBV6-1, with a weak D call TRBD1 (5 bases). CDR3 residues: CASNGGTESSYNSPLHF. CDR3 bases: TGTGCCAGCAATGGGGGAACGGAAAGCTCCTATAATTCACCCCTCCACTTT.